One sample yielded the 25 T cell receptor beta chains listed below, sequenced in a study of T cell repertoires in cytomegalovirus infection. Antigen specificity for these receptors is unknown. TCRdb passed the reads through MiXCR, listing each CDR3 protein once. The sample has approximately 910,000 distinct CDR3 sequences, around 29% seen once. The sample consisted of cultured CD8+ T cells from PBMCs, taken from culture after CMV antigen stimulation. Receptors were obtained from a human donor in good health (CMV status not recorded). Some clones in this sample may be carry-over from other donors' samples.

This chain links TRBV7-2 with TRBJ1-2; no clear D. Trimming removed 6 bases from V and 3 bases from J, with 5 bases in between. This CDR3 spans 11 amino acids. CDR1 is SGHTA and CDR2 is FQGNSA in the germline V gene. The CDR3: CASRTHYGYTF. For the CDR3, the DNA is TGTGCCAGCAGGACTCACTATGGCTACACCTTC.

This clonotype was picked up a small number of times. Here the CDR3 DNA reads TGTGCCAGCTCTTTAGTAGCCTATGGCTACACCTTC. It encodes CASSLVAYGYTF. The V call is TRBV2, the J call TRBJ1-2, with D unclear. Germline V gene sequence: CDR1 SNHLY, CDR2 FYNNEI. The CDR3 totals 12 residues. V lost 8 bases and J lost 4, with 11 bases in between.

There are a few counts of this clonotype. The chain carries TRBV6-1 and TRBJ2-7, with 7 bases that match TRBD1. The CDR3 consists of 14 residues. CDR1 and CDR2 (germline): MNHNS, SASEGT. Unmatched junction bases numbered 12, after V lost 7 bases and J lost 6 bases. DNA for the CDR3: TGTGCCAGCAATCAACAGGGGTCTTTGTTCGAGCAGTACTTC. The encoded protein is CASNQQGSLFEQYF.

This rearrangement joins TRBV27 to TRBJ2-7; no definite D call. Trimming cost V 0 bases and J 6 bases, with 12 bases left between them. Germline assignment: CDR1 MNHEY and CDR2 SMNVEV (reference sequence). The CDR3 totals 14 residues. For the CDR3, the DNA is TGTGCCAGCAGTTTATCTCCAAGTACGATCGAGCAGTACTTC. Its protein is CASSLSPSTIEQYF.

The chain joins TRBV7-3 to TRBJ2-1; D is ambiguous. V lost 5 bases to trimming and J lost 5 bases, with 10 bases between them. The CDR3 is made up of 13 amino acids. The germline V gene has CDR1 SGHTA and CDR2 FQGTGA. In DNA form, the CDR3 reads TGTGCCAGCAGCCCCCCGGCGGACAATGAGCAGTTCTTC. Translation: CASSPPADNEQFF. The full variable domain, with the rest looked up from reference TRBV7-3 and TRBJ2-1, is GAGVSQTPSNKVTEKGKYVELRCDPISGHTALYWYRQSLGQGPEFLIYFQGTGAADDSGLPNDRFFAVRPEGSVSTLKIQRTERGDSAVYLCASSPPADNEQFFGPGTRLTVL.

The chain is built from TRBV5-5 and TRBJ1-2; D is undetermined. V was clipped by 0 bases and J by 4 bases, with 13 bases between them. The CDR3 totals 15 residues. Germline CDR1 and CDR2: SGHKS and YYEKEE (reference sequence). CDR3 in amino acids: CASSLVPESSYGYTF. CDR3 sequence (DNA): TGTGCCAGCAGCTTGGTTCCAGAGTCTAGCTATGGCTACACCTTC.

Concerning this clonotype: It may be a read error: a sequence one base away is much more abundant. The V call is TRBV5-8, the J call TRBJ1-1, with D possibly matching TRBD1 (6 bases). V lost 2 bases, J lost 1 base, and 9 bases lay in between. CDR3 length equals 14 residues. The germline V gene encodes CDR1 SGHTS and CDR2 YDEGEE. CDR3 bases: TGTGCCAGCAGCTTTTGGACAGCGAACACTGAAGCTTTCTTT. Residues: CASSFWTANTEAFF.

This clonotype was counted at least ten times. The chain uses TRBV7-9 and TRBJ1-2, with 9 nucleotides matching TRBD1. V lost 5 bases to trimming and J lost 4 bases; unmatched junction nucleotides: 5. Germline V gene data show CDR1 as SEHNR and CDR2 as FQNEAQ (reference sequence). The CDR3 covers 14 residues. CDR3 sequence reads: CASSPGQGLYGYTF. CDR3 in DNA: TGTGCCAGCAGCCCGGGACAGGGCCTCTATGGCTACACCTTC.

V usage is TRBV28 and J usage is TRBJ2-1; D unresolved. This CDR3 has 14 residues. Germline V CDR1 and CDR2: MDHEN, SYDVKM. Trimming took 4 bases from V and 2 from J, leaving 9 bases between them. The CDR3 protein is CASSSLRAYNEQFF. The CDR3, as DNA: TGTGCCAGCAGTTCTTTGCGAGCCTACAATGAGCAGTTCTTC. Full variable domain (missing parts from reference TRBV28 and TRBJ2-1): DVKVTQSSRYLVKRTGEKVFLECVQDMDHENMFWYRQDPGLGLRLIYFSYDVKMKEKGDIPEGYSVSREKKERFSLILESASTNQTSMYLCASSSLRAYNEQFFGPGTRLTVL.

This clonotype appeared a few times. The chain uses TRBV7-9 and TRBJ1-5, with D hard to call. This CDR3 region has 13 residues. V shed 5 bases and J shed 6 bases, with 11 bases lying between them. Germline CDR1 and CDR2: SEHNR and FQNEAQ (reference sequence). CDR3 nucleotides: TGTGCCAGCAGCCCTTACGCTGGTCAGCCCCAGCATTTT. Translated: CASSPYAGQPQHF. The full variable domain, in which reference TRBV7-9 and TRBJ1-5 provide the parts outside the CDR3, is DTGVSQNPRHKITKRGQNVTFRCDPISEHNRLYWYRQTLGQGPEFLTYFQNEAQLEKSRLLSDRFSAERPKGSFSTLEIQRTEQGDSAMYLCASSPYAGQPQHFGDGTRLSIL.

The rearrangement links TRBV7-2 to TRBJ1-1, with 7 bases aligning to TRBD1. Germline V gives CDR1 SGHTA, CDR2 FQGNSA. This CDR3 has 15 residues. Unmatched junction bases numbered 6, after V lost 1 base and J lost 4 bases. CDR3 bases: TGTGCCAGCAGCTTAGACAGGGGTAAGGGCACTGAAGCTTTCTTT. Translation: CASSLDRGKGTEAFF.

The chain is built from TRBV10-3 and TRBJ2-3; 7 bases line up with TRBD2. The CDR3 runs 17 residues. V lost 6 bases to trimming and J lost 3 bases; unmatched junction nucleotides: 15. Germline V gene sequence: CDR1 ENHRY, CDR2 SYGVKD. This CDR3 reads CAIRAFDKREGTDTQYF. CDR3 DNA sequence: TGTGCCATCAGAGCCTTCGACAAGCGGGAAGGGACAGATACGCAGTATTTT.

This rearrangement joins TRBV5-1 to TRBJ2-7; possibly TRBD1 or TRBD2 for D (5 bases each). This CDR3 is built from 16 residues. V shed 1 base and J shed 1 base, with 15 bases lying between them. Germline CDR1 and CDR2: SGHRS and YFSETQ. The CDR3 DNA sequence: TGCGCCAGCAGCTTGACGTGGGGGTATGGGTCCTACGAGCAGTACTTC. Its translation is CASSLTWGYGSYEQYF.

The table lists this clonotype with a few counts. This sequence joins TRBV11-2 and TRBJ2-1, with 10 nucleotides matching TRBD2. The CDR3 length is 17 residues. CDR1 and CDR2 (germline): SGHAT, FQNNGV. The trim removed 3 bases at V and 2 bases at J, leaving 7 bases unmatched. CDR3 nucleotides: TGTGCCAGCAGCTTTAATCTGCTAGCGGGGGCCTACAATGAGCAGTTCTTC. Translation: CASSFNLLAGAYNEQFF.

This clonotype was observed many times. This rearrangement joins TRBV7-6 to TRBJ2-1, with D perhaps matching TRBD1 (5 bases). CDR3 length: 15 amino acids. The V end lost 3 bases, the J end lost 0 bases, and 9 bases lay between the germline ends. Per the germline V gene, CDR1 is SGHVS and CDR2 is FNYEAQ. The CDR3 DNA follows: TGTGCCAGCAGCTTGACAGAGAGCTCCTACAATGAGCAGTTCTTC. Its protein product is CASSLTESSYNEQFF.

This clonotype appeared a few times. This CDR3 is CASRLASGTGNYEQYF. The CDR3 DNA reads as TGTGCCAGCAGACTCGCCTCCGGGACAGGGAACTACGAGCAGTACTTC. V gene TRBV7-2 combines with J gene TRBJ2-7; TRBD1 matches at 9 bases. The CDR3 covers 16 residues. The V gene's germline CDR1 is SGHTA and CDR2 FQGNSA. With 6 bases clipped from V and 3 bases from J, the junction kept 12 bases outside the gene matches.

This chain's CDR3 is CASSVDQGLSNTEAFF. As DNA, the CDR3 is TGTGCCAGCAGCGTAGATCAGGGACTCTCGAACACTGAAGCTTTCTTT. This chain uses TRBV9 with TRBJ1-1, with D possibly matching TRBD1 (5 bases). The CDR3 has 16 amino acids. The V end lost 0 bases, the J end lost 1 base, and 13 bases lay between the germline ends. Per the germline V gene, CDR1 is SGDLS and CDR2 is YYNGEE.

As regards this clonotype: Just one base apart from a much larger clone, this may be a read error. The chain couples TRBV7-6 to TRBJ2-1; maybe TRBD1 (5 bases). The CDR3 is made up of 15 amino acids. Germline lookup yields CDR1 SGHVS and CDR2 FNYEAQ. CDR3 amino acids: CVSSLEPGQLNEQFF. The CDR3 DNA is TGTGTCAGCAGCCTAGAGCCAGGGCAACTCAATGAGCAGTTCTTC.

CDR3 residues: CASSRDRVKETQYF. In DNA, the CDR3 is TGCGCCAGCAGCCGAGACAGGGTCAAAGAGACCCAGTACTTC. V is TRBV4-3 and J is TRBJ2-5; TRBD1 matches at 7 bases. The CDR3 is 14 amino acids. Germline-derived CDR1 and CDR2 are LGHNA and YSLEER. The ends lost 4 bases at V and 3 bases at J; junction bases unmatched: 5.

V is TRBV6-6 and J is TRBJ2-3; the D gene is possibly TRBD1 (6 bases). The V gene's germline CDR1 is MNHNY and CDR2 SVGAGI (reference sequence). This CDR3 contains 16 residues. Trimming removed 0 bases from V and 5 bases from J, with 15 bases in between. The CDR3, as DNA: TGTGCCAGCAGTTACTCAGCGGCAGGGGTGAGAGATACGCAGTATTTT. This translates into CASSYSAAGVRDTQYF.

This chain joins TRBV6-6 and TRBJ1-5; D gene unclear. The germline V and J ends were trimmed by 5 bases and 5 bases, with 16 bases remaining between them. Germline CDR1 and CDR2: MNHNY and SVGAGI (reference sequence). This CDR3 is 15 amino acids long. CDR3 in amino acids: CASSLPVLVDQPQHF. DNA for the CDR3: TGTGCCAGCAGTCTACCCGTTTTAGTTGATCAGCCCCAGCATTTT.

The chain is built from TRBV12-3 or TRBV12-4 and TRBJ2-1; TRBD1 matches at 10 bases. J gave up 3 bases and V 7 bases, and 3 bases lay outside the gene matches. This CDR3 spans 14 amino acids. In nucleotides, the CDR3 is TGTGCCAGCAACGGACAGGGGGGCTACAATGAGCAGTTCTTC. Residues: CASNGQGGYNEQFF.

This clonotype has a handful of counts. The chain links TRBV6-2 or TRBV6-3 to TRBJ2-1; D not resolved. The germline V gene has CDR1 MNHEY and CDR2 SVGEGT. The CDR3 has 14 amino acids. The V end lost 6 bases, the J end lost 9 bases, and 18 bases lay between the germline ends. CDR3 coding DNA: TGTGCCAGCAGCCCGCGGCTAGAGGTCGGTGAGCAGTTCTTC. Its protein product is CASSPRLEVGEQFF.

This clonotype has a count of ten or more. This chain connects TRBV7-2 to TRBJ2-1, with D possibly matching TRBD2 (5 bases). This CDR3 contains 16 residues. Germline lookup yields CDR1 SGHTA and CDR2 FQGNSA. Trimming removed 1 base from V and 8 bases from J, with 18 bases in between. The CDR3 nucleotides read TGTGCCAGCAGCTTAGAACCGCGGCGGGCCCTCGATGAGCAGTTCTTC. This translates into CASSLEPRRALDEQFF.

This clonotype came up many times. DNA of the CDR3: TGTGCCAGCAGCTTAGGGGCCGAAAACACTGAAGCTTTCTTT. Amino acid sequence: CASSLGAENTEAFF. The J gene is TRBJ1-1, the V gene TRBV7-8, with D unclear. This CDR3 comprises 14 residues. Germline V lookup: CDR1 SGHVS, CDR2 FQNEAQ. Deletions cut 1 base from V and 2 bases from J, with 8 bases between.